Detailed here is one T cell receptor beta chain. This entry comes from a study of blood T cell repertoires in COVID-19. Whole-study context: Sites in the United States, Italy and Spain provided acute and convalescent COVID-19 samples. PBMCs, B-cell-depleted T cells, or T cells provided the cDNA or gDNA that made up the material.

The CDR3 has 15 residues. V lost 7 bases and J lost 6; bases outside the gene matches: 8. Germline-derived CDR1 and CDR2 are LNHDA and SQIVND (reference sequence). In the original workflow: Amplification of reference gene primers provided the estimated nucleated cell counts. Sequencing used immunoSEQ multiplex PCR; TCRdb keeps in-frame clones, though not all of them. The V and J calls and clone size are taken from that table; D and trimming were inferred from the DNA. Of about 220,000 clones listed, about 86% are singletons. The receptor comes from a woman younger than 45 who had recovered from COVID-19. Sequencing input: peripheral blood. The chain joins TRBV19 to TRBJ2-2, with 10 bases fitting TRBD1. CDR3: CASIQDRGTAGELFF. The CDR3 DNA reads TGTGCCAGTATTCAGGACAGGGGGACGGCCGGGGAGCTGTTTTTT.